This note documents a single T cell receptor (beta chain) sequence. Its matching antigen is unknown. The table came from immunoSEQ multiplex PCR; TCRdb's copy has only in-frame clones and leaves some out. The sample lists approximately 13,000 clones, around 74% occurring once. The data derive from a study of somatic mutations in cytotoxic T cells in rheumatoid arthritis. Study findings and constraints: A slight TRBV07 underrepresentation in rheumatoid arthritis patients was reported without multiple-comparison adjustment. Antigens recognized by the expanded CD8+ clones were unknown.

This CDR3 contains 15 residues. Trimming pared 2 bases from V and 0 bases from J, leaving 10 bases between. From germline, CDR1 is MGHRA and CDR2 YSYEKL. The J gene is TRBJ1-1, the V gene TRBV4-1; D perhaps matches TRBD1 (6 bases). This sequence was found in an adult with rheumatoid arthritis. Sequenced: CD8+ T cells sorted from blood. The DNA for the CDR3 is TGCGCCAGCAGCCAACTACAGGGTATGAACACTGAAGCTTTCTTT. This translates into CASSQLQGMNTEAFF.